This T cell receptor beta chain was profiled in a study of tumor-infiltrating lymphocytes in primary liver carcinoma. Study results and limitations: Researchers found tumor-adjacent and tumor-blood pairs overlapped less than tumor region pairs.

The V end lost 6 bases, the J end lost 1 base, and 21 bases lay between the germline ends. This CDR3 region has 17 residues. In germline, CDR1 is SGHNT, CDR2 YYREEE (reference sequence). Joint extraction of RNA and DNA used roughly 17-32 mg of bulk tissue that was unsorted. A remark on this clonotype: The antigen is not known.

Production of TCR beta cDNA used approximately 0.45 ug total RNA together with a constant-region primer. Nested multiplex PCR, run for three rounds with slightly modified ARM-PCR, yielded TCR beta libraries. In the first two PCR rounds, TRBV1-TRBV30 forward primers were paired with a C-beta reverse primer, and each round lasted roughly 10 cycles. TCRdb re-analysed the multiplex PCR reads in MiXCR, keeping a single row per CDR3 protein. The sample includes about 30,000 distinct CDR3 sequences, roughly two thirds of them seen just once. The TCR sequence derives from a woman younger than 45 with primary liver carcinoma and hepatitis B virus infection. The rearrangement uses TRBV5-4 and TRBJ2-3; D not certain. Sequenced material: liver tumor tissue from sampling region 3. Specified subset: tumor region T3, left-lateral pole. CDR3 DNA sequence: TGTGCCAGCAACGTAGACGGAGACCCTCCACGCACAGATACGCAGTATTTT. This gives the protein CASNVDGDPPRTDTQYF.